This T cell receptor (beta chain) appears in the sequencing data of a study of beta chain features in type 1 diabetes. Study-level background: The examined sorted cells totaled about 110 million across samples.

All of the isolated RNA was reverse transcribed, so expressed TCRB transcripts were sequenced. About 3.57 million reads, on average, came from each naive, central memory and regulatory T cell sample. Measured with immunoSEQ multiplex PCR; TCRdb has only the in-frame clones, and not every one. This table has over 650,000 clones, around 15% appearing once. Germline V gene data show CDR1 as SQVTM and CDR2 as ANQGSEA. This CDR3 contains 14 residues. V was shortened by 6 bases and J by 3 bases, with 18 bases between the two germline ends. The study, taken as a whole, reports: Moderately but significantly shorter TCRB CDR3s were found in Type 1 diabetes patients in all four CD4+ subsets.

Of note for this clone: The antigen is not known.

The chain uses TRBV29-1 and TRBJ2-7; D uncertain. The sequenced sample consisted of naive CD4+ T cells from blood. The receptor comes from a man aged 18 to 30 with type 1 diabetes. The CDR3 region has the DNA TGCAGCGTACCTACAATTCCCAAGCGCTACGAGCAGTACTTC. Its translation: CSVPTIPKRYEQYF.